This TCR beta chain was documented in a study of blood T cell repertoires in COVID-19. TCRdb's table, derived via immunoSEQ multiplex PCR, lists solely in-frame clones and lacks some. The table shows 250,000 to 350,000 clones, with 70% to 90% occurring only once. Germline CDR1 reads KGHDR; CDR2 reads SFDVKD. There are 13 residues in the CDR3. This TCR was recovered from a woman between 65 and 79 years old with COVID-19, enrolled during active disease. J is TRBJ2-7 and V is TRBV24-1, with TRBD1 identical over 7 bases. Sequencing was carried out using peripheral blood. The CDR3 spells CATFRDSSYEQYF. The CDR3 coding sequence is TGTGCGACATTCCGGGACAGTAGCTACGAGCAGTACTTC.